This TCR beta chain was captured by sequencing in a study of blood T cell repertoires in COVID-19. The CDR3 has 14 residues. Trimming removed 5 bases from V and 7 bases from J, with 15 bases in between. The germline CDR1 and CDR2 sequences are SGHRS and YFSETQ. The protocol was immunoSEQ multiplex PCR, while the TCRdb copy is restricted to in-frame clones and leaves out a portion. The profile shows about 100,000 clones, about 85% of them singletons. The V and J genes are TRBV5-1 and TRBJ1-4; D not certain. The TCR comes from a human donor in a cohort sampled during active COVID-19. The sample consisted of peripheral blood. In DNA form, the CDR3 reads TGCGCCAGCAGGAAGGGCGTAGGGAGTGAAAAACTGTTTTTT. It is translated as CASRKGVGSEKLFF.